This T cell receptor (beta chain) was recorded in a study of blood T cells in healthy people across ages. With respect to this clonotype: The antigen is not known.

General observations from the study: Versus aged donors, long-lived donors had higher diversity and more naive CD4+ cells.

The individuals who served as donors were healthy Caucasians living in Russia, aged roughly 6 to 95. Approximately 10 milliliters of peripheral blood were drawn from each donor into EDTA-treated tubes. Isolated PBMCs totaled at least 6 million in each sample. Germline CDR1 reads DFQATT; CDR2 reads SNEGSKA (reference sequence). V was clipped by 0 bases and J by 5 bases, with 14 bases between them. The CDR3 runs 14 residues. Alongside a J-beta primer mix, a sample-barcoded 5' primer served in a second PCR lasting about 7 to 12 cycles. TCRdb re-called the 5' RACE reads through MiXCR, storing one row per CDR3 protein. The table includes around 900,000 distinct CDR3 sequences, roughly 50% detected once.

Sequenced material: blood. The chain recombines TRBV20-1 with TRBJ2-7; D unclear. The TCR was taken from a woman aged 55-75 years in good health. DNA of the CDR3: TGCAGTGCTAGAGATCGGCGAACCGTTAACGAGCAGTACTTC. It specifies CSARDRRTVNEQYF.